Shown below are 10 T cell receptor beta chains from a single sample sequenced in a study of blood T cell repertoires in COVID-19. The repertoire was sequenced with immunoSEQ multiplex PCR; TCRdb's copy has only in-frame clones and lacks some. The sample shows tens of thousands of clones, roughly 91% of them seen only once. Material for sequencing was peripheral blood. These receptors originate from a man aged 18 to 29 with COVID-19, enrolled during active disease.

This sequence joins TRBV12-3 or TRBV12-4 and TRBJ2-7; D is unclear. The CDR3 sequence is 12 residues long. Trimming cost V 3 bases and J 6 bases, with 9 bases left between them. The CDR3 nucleotides are TGTGCCAGCAGTTTGGTAGCCTCCGAGCAGTACTTC. Translating gives CASSLVASEQYF.

The genes are TRBV19 and TRBJ2-4; 9 positions match TRBD1. This CDR3 region has 14 residues. The V and J ends lost 3 bases and 7 bases, in that order; junction bases with no gene match: 4. Per germline, CDR1 LNHDA and CDR2 SQIVND (reference sequence). This CDR3 reads CASSIEGTGNIQYF. CDR3 sequence (DNA): TGTGCCAGTAGTATTGAGGGGACAGGGAACATTCAGTACTTC.

V usage is TRBV28 and J usage is TRBJ2-1; 16 bases are shared with TRBD2. Germline CDR1 reads MDHEN; CDR2 reads SYDVKM. J was trimmed by 4 bases and V by 2 bases; bases with no gene match: 11. The CDR3 is made up of 20 amino acids. The CDR3 sequence is CASSLTAGTSGRASYNEQFF. In DNA form, the CDR3 reads TGTGCCAGCAGTTTAACGGCCGGGACTAGCGGGAGGGCCTCTTACAATGAGCAGTTCTTC.

The chain couples TRBV30 to TRBJ1-1; D gene unclear. The ends were cut back, 4 bases at V and 6 bases at J, with 9 bases in the middle. This CDR3 spans 11 amino acids. Germline CDR1 reads GTSNPN; CDR2 reads SVGIG (reference sequence). CDR3 region: CAWNVGSEAFF. The CDR3 nucleotides read TGTGCCTGGAACGTCGGTTCTGAAGCTTTCTTT.

The V and J genes are TRBV25-1 and TRBJ1-6; TRBD1 agrees at 7 bases. V trimming: 3 bases; J trimming: 8 bases; junction bases outside the gene matches: 10. The germline CDR1 and CDR2 sequences are MGHDK and SYGVNS. This CDR3 is 16 amino acids long. CDR3 loop: CASSEDKGQRYSPLHF. The CDR3 DNA is TGTGCCAGCAGTGAGGATAAGGGACAGAGGTATTCACCCCTCCACTTT.

The chain links TRBV9 to TRBJ1-2; D not resolved. Trimming took 4 bases from V and 3 from J, leaving 7 bases between them. The CDR3 is made up of 12 amino acids. CDR1 SGDLS and CDR2 YYNGEE come from the germline V gene. CDR3 DNA sequence: TGTGCCAGCAGCCCAGCGGACTATGGCTACACCTTC. This translates into CASSPADYGYTF.

V usage is TRBV10-3 and J usage is TRBJ2-3; TRBD2 matches at 11 bases. The V gene's germline CDR1 is ENHRY and CDR2 SYGVKD. CDR3 length: 18 residues. Trimming at V came to 0 bases and at J to 4 bases, leaving 9 bases not matched to a gene. In nucleotides, the CDR3 is TGTGCCATCAGTGAGTCGACGCCGACTAGCGGGACCGCAGATACGCAGTATTTT. Protein sequence: CAISESTPTSGTADTQYF.

V gene TRBV15 combines with J gene TRBJ1-2; maybe TRBD1 (5 bases). The germline CDR1 and CDR2 sequences are LNHNV and YYDKDF (reference sequence). Trimming pared 1 base from V and 7 bases from J, leaving 10 bases between. This CDR3 has 13 residues. CDR3 loop: CATSRGTMTGYTF. The CDR3 DNA follows: TGTGCCACCAGCAGAGGGACAATGACTGGCTACACCTTC. The full variable domain, completed using reference TRBV15 and TRBJ1-2, is DAMVIQNPRYQVTQFGKPVTLSCSQTLNHNVMYWYQQKSSQAPKLLFHYYDKDFNNEADTPDNFQSRRPNTSFCFLDIRSPGLGDTAMYLCATSRGTMTGYTFGSGTRLTVV.

The chain has TRBV30 and TRBJ2-7; possible D gene TRBD2, 6 bases. V was shortened by 2 bases and J by 5 bases, with 10 bases between the two germline ends. Germline CDR1 reads GTSNPN; CDR2 reads SVGIG (reference sequence). CDR3 length: 12 amino acids. This CDR3 is CAWSSRGHEQYF. DNA of the CDR3: TGTGCCTGGAGTTCGCGGGGTCACGAGCAGTACTTC. Using reference TRBV30 and TRBJ2-7 for the parts outside the CDR3, the full variable domain is SQTIHQWPATLVQPVGSPLSLECTVEGTSNPNLYWYRQAAGRGLQLLFYSVGIGQISSEVPQNLSASRPQDRQFILSSKKLLLSDSGFYLCAWSSRGHEQYFGPGTRLTVT.

This rearrangement joins TRBV4-3 to TRBJ2-1, with 8 positions matching TRBD2. This CDR3 has 15 amino acids. V lost 3 bases, J lost 5 bases, and 6 bases stayed unmatched. From germline, CDR1 is LGHNA and CDR2 YSLEER. CDR3 nucleotide sequence: TGCGCCAGCAGCCAGTATGTAGCGGGACACAATGAGCAGTTCTTC. It translates to CASSQYVAGHNEQFF.